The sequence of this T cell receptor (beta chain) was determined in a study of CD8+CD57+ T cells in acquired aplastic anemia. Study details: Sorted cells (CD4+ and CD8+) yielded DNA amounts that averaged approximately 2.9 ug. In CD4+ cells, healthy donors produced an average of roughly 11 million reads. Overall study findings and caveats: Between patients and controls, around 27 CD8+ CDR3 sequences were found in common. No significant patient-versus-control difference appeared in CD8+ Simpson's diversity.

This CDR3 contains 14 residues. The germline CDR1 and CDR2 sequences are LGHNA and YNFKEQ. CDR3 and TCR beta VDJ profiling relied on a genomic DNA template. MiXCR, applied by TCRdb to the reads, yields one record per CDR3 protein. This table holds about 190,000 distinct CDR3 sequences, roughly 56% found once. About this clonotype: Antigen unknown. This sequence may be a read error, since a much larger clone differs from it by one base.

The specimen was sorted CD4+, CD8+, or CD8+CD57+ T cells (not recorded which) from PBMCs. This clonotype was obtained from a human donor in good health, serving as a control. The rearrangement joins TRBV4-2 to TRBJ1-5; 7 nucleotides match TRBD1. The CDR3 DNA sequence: TGTGCCAGCCAGGGACAGTTAGGGGATCAGCTCCAGCATTTT. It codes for CASQGQLGDQLQHF.